This TCR beta chain was observed in a study of cytomegalovirus exposure and HLA in healthy donors. Concerning this clone itself: What it binds is not known.

The germline V gene has CDR1 SGHVS and CDR2 FNYEAQ. The V gene lost 7 bases and the J gene lost 0 bases, with 9 bases spanning the gap. CDR3 length: 14 residues. Study-wide points: Exclusion applied to some V segments, including TRBV6-2 and TRBV6-3, as they were indistinguishable. The authors judged a highly shared variant cluster likely a sequencing artifact.

The PCR was carried out with 60 Vbeta primers and 13 Jbeta primers. Assay used: immunoSEQ multiplex PCR; TCRdb lists only in-frame clones, some missing. Its table records 150,000 to 200,000 clones. The rearrangement joins TRBV7-6 to TRBJ1-4; no firm D call. Material for sequencing was PBMCs. The clonotype comes from a woman aged 18-30 years in good health and CMV-seropositive. CDR3 amino acids: CASKTIATNEKLFF. DNA for the CDR3: TGTGCCAGCAAGACTATTGCAACTAATGAAAAACTGTTTTTT. Variable domain in full (rest from reference TRBV7-6 and TRBJ1-4): GAGVSQSPRYKVTKRGQDVALRCDPISGHVSLYWYRQALGQGPEFLTYFNYEAQQDKSGLPNDRFSAERPEGSISTLTIQRTEQRDSAMYRCASKTIATNEKLFFGSGTQLSVL.